Following are 18 T cell receptor beta chains from one sample sequenced in a study of beta chain features in type 1 diabetes. Study-wide points: Shorter TCRB CDR3s, moderately but significantly so, were found in Type 1 diabetes patients in all four CD4+ subsets.

Isolated RNA was reverse transcribed in full, so expressed TCRB transcripts were sequenced. The protocol was immunoSEQ multiplex PCR, while the TCRdb copy is restricted to in-frame clones and leaves out a portion. The sample lists about 740,000 clones, around an eighth occurring once. No antigen has been identified for these receptors. Sequences were obtained from naive CD4+ T cells from blood. These receptors all come from a man between 18 and 35 years old with type 1 diabetes.

The rearrangement uses TRBV30 and TRBJ2-7; tentative D call: TRBD2 (6 bases). Germline CDR1 and CDR2: GTSNPN and SVGIG (reference sequence). This CDR3 contains 12 residues. Trimming pared 2 bases from V and 3 bases from J, leaving 8 bases between. CDR3 DNA sequence: TGTGCCTGGAGTCAGGGAGGCTACGAGCAGTACTTC. Its protein product is CAWSQGGYEQYF.

This sequence joins TRBV15 and TRBJ1-4; D unresolved. CDR1 and CDR2 (germline): LNHNV, YYDKDF (reference sequence). CDR3 length: 14 residues. Trimming took 4 bases from V and 7 from J, leaving 13 bases between them. The CDR3 protein is CATSTAGGGEKLFF. The DNA for the CDR3 is TGTGCCACCAGCACCGCGGGCGGAGGTGAAAAACTGTTTTTT.

This clone was detected only once. The chain uses TRBV27 and TRBJ1-2; 8 bases agree with TRBD1. This CDR3 is built from 14 residues. CDR1 is MNHEY and CDR2 is SMNVEV in the germline V gene (reference sequence). The ends lost 6 bases at V and 4 bases at J; junction bases unmatched: 7. The DNA of the CDR3 is TGTGCCAGCAGCCCTACAGGGGGGGCCTATGGCTACACCTTC. Translation: CASSPTGGAYGYTF.

This clone was detected only a few times. The chain uses TRBV25-1 and TRBJ1-3, with TRBD1 as a possible D gene (6 bases). Germline values: CDR1 MGHDK, CDR2 SYGVNS. V lost 5 bases and J lost 0, with 14 bases in between. The CDR3 is made up of 16 amino acids. CDR3 sequence (DNA): TGTGCCAGCAGTCCTCCGGGGACAATCTCTGGAAACACCATATATTTT. Amino acid sequence: CASSPPGTISGNTIYF.

The chain is built from TRBV10-3 and TRBJ2-1; 7 bases line up with TRBD1. V gave up 3 bases and J gave up 8 bases; unmatched junction bases: 7. Germline CDR1 ENHRY, CDR2 SYGVKD. This CDR3 has 14 residues. The CDR3 coding sequence is TGTGCCATCAGTGACGCAGGGGGAAGGGATGAGCAGTTCTTC. As protein: CAISDAGGRDEQFF.

A few counts support this clone. The chain employs TRBV5-1 and TRBJ2-6, with unresolved D. V lost 0 bases and J lost 4, with 11 bases in between. This CDR3 comprises 16 residues. Germline-derived CDR1 and CDR2 are SGHRS and YFSETQ. The CDR3 DNA reads as TGCGCCAGCAGCTTGGAGGTTCGAGAGGGGGCCAACGTCCTGACTTTC. Amino acids: CASSLEVREGANVLTF. The whole variable domain, filled in from reference TRBV5-1 and TRBJ2-6, reads KAGVTQTPRYLIKTRGQQVTLSCSPISGHRSVSWYQQTPGQGLQFLFEYFSETQRNKGNFPGRFSGRQFSNSRSEMNVSTLELGDSALYLCASSLEVREGANVLTFGAGSRLTVL.

This clone was detected a few times. The chain is built from TRBV30 and TRBJ1-4; no firm D call. Germline V gene lookup returns CDR1 GTSNPN and CDR2 SVGIG (reference sequence). CDR3 length: 13 amino acids. V lost 3 bases, J lost 3 bases, and 8 bases lay in between. The CDR3 nucleotides read TGTGCCTGGAGCGGGATCTCTAATGAAAAACTGTTTTTT. This translates into CAWSGISNEKLFF.

The V call is TRBV7-9, the J call TRBJ2-7; the D is unclear. This CDR3 has 12 residues. Trimming took 4 bases from V and 7 from J, leaving 11 bases between them. CDR1 and CDR2 (germline): SEHNR, FQNEAQ (reference sequence). The CDR3 DNA is TGTGCCAGCAGCTCCCTCCTATCGGAGCAGTACTTC. Its translation is CASSSLLSEQYF.

V is TRBV28 and J is TRBJ1-4, with a possible D match to TRBD1 (6 bases). This CDR3 contains 15 residues. Germline V gene lookup returns CDR1 MDHEN and CDR2 SYDVKM. V was clipped by 2 bases and J by 7 bases, with 14 bases between them. DNA for the CDR3: TGTGCCAGCAGTTTAAAATGGACAGTTGGTGAAAAACTGTTTTTT. Protein product: CASSLKWTVGEKLFF.

CDR3 coding DNA: TGTGCCAGCAGCTTGCCGGGGGGTTACTCCTACGAGCAGTACTTC. Protein sequence: CASSLPGGYSYEQYF. J is TRBJ2-7 and V is TRBV7-2; TRBD2 agrees at 7 bases. In germline, CDR1 is SGHTA, CDR2 FQGNSA. CDR3 size: 15 residues. V lost 3 bases to trimming and J lost 0 bases; unmatched junction nucleotides: 5.

This clone came up a few times. This chain connects TRBV11-3 to TRBJ2-1; maybe TRBD1 (5 bases). CDR1 SGHNT and CDR2 YENEEA come from the germline V gene. The CDR3 is 12 amino acids. V gave up 0 bases and J gave up 14 bases, with 11 bases separating them. CDR3 DNA: TGTGCCAGCAGCTTAGATCAGGGTAGGAAGTTCTTC. Protein: CASSLDQGRKFF.

The rearrangement links TRBV2 to TRBJ2-3; 8 bases map to TRBD1. CDR3 length: 13 amino acids. Germline V gene data show CDR1 as SNHLY and CDR2 as FYNNEI. The V segment lost 11 bases and the J segment 2 bases; nucleotides outside the gene matches: 6. The CDR3 DNA is TGTGCCTTCACAGGGGGGAACACAGATACGCAGTATTTT. Residues: CAFTGGNTDTQYF.

This clone appeared a few times. This sequence joins TRBV25-1 and TRBJ1-3; 9 bases align to TRBD1. The CDR3 covers 17 residues. Germline V gives CDR1 MGHDK, CDR2 SYGVNS. Germline trimming cut 4 bases from V and 1 base from J; bases unmatched to any gene: 8. The CDR3 DNA reads as TGTGCCAGCAGTGTCCCTTATGGACAGGGGTCTGGAAACACCATATATTTT. Its protein is CASSVPYGQGSGNTIYF. Looking up the rest from reference TRBV25-1 and TRBJ1-3 gives the full variable domain: EADIYQTPRYLVIGTGKKITLECSQTMGHDKMYWYQQDPGMELHLIHYSYGVNSTEKGDLSSESTVSRIRTEHFPLTLESARPSHTSQYLCASSVPYGQGSGNTIYFGEGSWLTVV.

The rearrangement links TRBV13 to TRBJ1-2, with D hard to call. CDR1 is PRHDT and CDR2 is FYEKMQ in the germline V gene (reference sequence). V gave up 4 bases and J gave up 3 bases, with 12 bases separating them. This CDR3 contains 14 residues. The CDR3 DNA reads TGTGCCAGCAGCTATCGGACGGAGGACTATGGCTACACCTTC. Amino acid sequence: CASSYRTEDYGYTF.

The genes are TRBV5-4 and TRBJ1-3, with D possibly being TRBD1 (6 bases). V gave up 4 bases and J gave up 2 bases, with 10 bases separating them. Germline V gives CDR1 SGHNT, CDR2 YYREEE (reference sequence). The CDR3 loop spans 14 amino acids. DNA of the CDR3: TGTGCCAGCAGCCAACAGGGTACTGGAAACACCATATATTTT. It codes for CASSQQGTGNTIYF.

With regard to this clone: The DNA is left out, because the CDR3 cannot be placed on it with certainty; the CDR3 is given as TCRdb lists it. V and J are TRBV27 and TRBJ2-1; the DNA was not compared with TRBD2, the D call given in the table. Both ends counted, the CDR3 spans 16 residues. Per the germline V gene, CDR1 is MNHEY and CDR2 is SMNVEV (reference sequence). The CDR3 is CASSSSTSGVYNEQFF.

This clone was found a few times. The V call is TRBV25-1, the J call TRBJ1-2, with D unresolved. Trimming pared 3 bases from V and 5 bases from J, leaving 13 bases between. The CDR3 extends over 14 amino acids. Germline CDR1 MGHDK, CDR2 SYGVNS. CDR3 DNA: TGTGCCAGCAGTGAGGACGGGTCCGTTTATGGCTACACCTTC. Translating gives CASSEDGSVYGYTF.

The chain employs TRBV21-1 and TRBJ2-1; TRBD1 reflects the table's D call only, with no check against the DNA. TRBV21-1 is termed a pseudogene. This CDR3 has 14 amino acids. CDR3 loop: CASSKGQGVDEQFF. CDR3 DNA sequence: TGTGCCAGCAGCAAGGGACAGGGGGTCGATGAGCAGTTCTTC.